This T cell receptor beta chain was sequenced during a study of shared clonotypes between healthy human individuals (dated by TCRdb to the early 2020s). Turning to the overall study: The cohort comprised two women and a few men aged 18 to 49 years. For each donor, CD4 naive and CD4 memory were each given three plates, CD8 naive was given two plates, and CD8 memory was given one plate. To estimate repertoire size and how much clonotype sharing occurs between individuals, the study deeply sequenced the blood TCR repertoires of 4 to 6 healthy adults. To increase sequencing depth and limit assay-specific biases, different laboratories used diverse techniques to prepare libraries and sequence TCR repertoires. Leukapheresis yielded between about 0.94 and 9 billion PBMCs per donor.

The CDR3 holds 15 amino acids from the cysteine to the phenylalanine. Of the read, only the CDR3 DNA is kept; its 45 bases are in frame from base 1. Relative to germline, V is missing 4 bases and J is missing 0 bases, with 3 bases of the junction outside any gene match. CDR1 and CDR2 are drawn from the germline V gene (reference sequence): LNHDA, SQIVND. In regard to this clone: Its binding antigen is unknown. No base quality values were provided; no much bigger clone lies one nucleotide off.

The investigation overall reported the following: Clonotypes shared by all four sorted-subset donors showed higher generation probabilities than non-shared clonotypes. Pairwise subsampling indicated that sequencing depth was expected to affect the degree of clonotype sharing among donors. Naive subsets generally had larger estimated clonotype richness than memory subsets did. Because the study included a small number of donors, the genetic and exposure-history diversity represented was limited. Only blood was sampled, and tissue TCR repertoires likely differ from those in blood. Sharing across several donors was observed for approximately 5% of naive CD4, over 3% of naive CD8, 2% to 2.5% of memory CD4, and less than 0.45% of memory CD8 clonotypes. Incomplete sequencing was indicated by rarefaction of sorted-subset datasets, despite the large sequencing depth.

Using the deep immunoSEQ assay, TCR CDR3 regions were amplified from genomic DNA by multiplex PCR. For each cell subset, the extracted genomic DNA was distributed evenly across all wells of several immunoSEQ 96-well plates, and each plate served as one replicate. Each replicate PCR for sorted subsets received around 200 ng genomic DNA, equal to about 29,000 T cell genomes. Purified libraries were quantified with a Qubit 3.0 fluorometer, sized on a Bioanalyzer 2100, and re-quantified with the KAPA Library Quantification kit. Every immunoSEQ 96-well plate was sequenced on a separate single-read 150-cycle Illumina NextSeq 550 flow cell. The original methods were these. Because only junctional sequences without quality scores were contained in the immunoSEQ output, filtering matching that applied to full-length reads could not be performed. To assign V/J genes and CDR3, sequences were annotated using PyIR, a Python wrapper for IgBLAST v1.9, with IMGT germline references. Reads were removed for weak V/J assignments (E-value above 1e-6), missing CDR3, stop codons, out-of-frame junctions, or ambiguous translated residues. A V3J clonotype was defined by an identical inferred V gene, J gene, and CDR3 amino acid sequence. Percentage overlap between repertoires was calculated by dividing the number of shared unique clonotypes by the size of the smaller repertoire. Richness of each repertoire was evaluated using RTK rarefaction, the Chao1 estimator, and Recon v2.1 estimates of unobserved clonotypes. OLGA was used to compute generation probabilities for all TCRbeta clonotypes that the gDNA method yielded from several donors. The table comes from immuneACCESS by way of TCRdb, which keeps in-frame sequences with V and J called. Part of the clones is missing from these tables; in studies checked, under half for an unresolved V gene and the rest for unknown reasons. That table supplies the V and J calls and clone size; D and trimming were determined from the DNA. The sample data list 800,000 or so clones, and 95% to 97% of these were observed just once. Jointly, the top ten make up less than 0.3% of the sample.

CD8 naive samples were obtained by positive selection for CCR7 among CD45RO-negative cells, yielding a CD45RA+CCR7+ population from which TemRA cells were excluded. The donors were healthy, HIV-negative adults with no recently reported acute infections or vaccinations. Every donor was a Caucasian adult residing in Nashville, Tennessee, USA. Blood was obtained by leukapheresis, after which PBMCs were separated by Ficoll-Histopaque density gradient centrifugation and cryopreserved in liquid nitrogen vapor phase. Analytical flow cytometry was used to check the purity and quantity of every magnetically sorted T cell population. From each sorted fraction, genomic DNA was isolated and quantified by UV absorbance on a Nanodrop 2000c.

What was sequenced was naive CD8+ T cells sorted from blood. The intended sense of this specimen's cell subset or site label: CD45RA+CCR7+. The chain is assembled from TRBV19 and TRBJ2-1; TRBD1 agrees with 7 junctional bases. The origin of this receptor is a man aged 30 to 45 in good health. CDR3 sequence: CASSTGGPSYNEQFF. In nucleotide form, the sequence is TGTGCCAGTAGTACAGGGGGTCCCTCCTACAATGAGCAGTTCTTC.